This T cell receptor (beta chain) emerged from a study of T-cell memory formation after mild COVID-19. Findings and caveats of the study: Nothing confirmed that second-wave clones peaking on day 37 were specific for SARS-CoV-2.

This clonotype was found a few times. Its antigen remains unknown. cDNA libraries for TCR alpha and TCR beta, carrying sample barcodes and UMIs, came from 5'RACE with constant-segment primers. One entry per CDR3 protein results from TCRdb running MiXCR on the 5' RACE reads. Of around 250,000 distinct CDR3 sequences in the sample, around a tenth were seen once. The TCR originated in a man aged 18-30 years who had mild COVID-19 (a few samples of this study predate the infection). Cell type and time point are not known. Sequenced: PBMCs or a T cell subset sorted from them (not recorded which).

The CDR3 reads CSARDIRGARNEQFF. The CDR3 nucleotides read TGCAGTGCTAGAGACATCCGGGGGGCCAGGAATGAGCAGTTCTTC. The gene calls are TRBV20-1 and TRBJ2-1, with TRBD2 as a possible D gene (7 bases). The CDR3 spans 15 residues. V lost 0 bases and J lost 7, with 16 bases in between. Looked up from germline, CDR1 is DFQATT and CDR2 is SNEGSKA (reference sequence).